The sequence of this TCR beta chain was determined in a study of shared clonotypes between healthy human individuals. Assay used: immunoSEQ multiplex PCR; TCRdb lists only in-frame clones, some missing. The sample carries around 650,000 clones, around 96% recorded once. The CDR3 sequence is 13 residues long. Per germline, CDR1 LNHDA and CDR2 SQIVND (reference sequence). V shed 8 bases and J shed 4 bases, with 14 bases lying between them. Naive CD8 isolation took CD45RO-negative cells positively selected for CCR7 and excluded terminally differentiated effector memory CD45RA+ cells. The chain uses TRBV19 and TRBJ1-2, with D perhaps matching TRBD1 (5 bases). This receptor was obtained from a woman aged 25 to 39 in good health. Sequenced input: naive CD8+ T cells sorted from blood. The CDR3 sequence is CASRGGGTYGYTF. The CDR3 DNA sequence: TGTGCCAGTCGAGGTGGAGGGACCTATGGCTACACCTTC.